The 3 T cell receptor beta chains in this list originate from one sample, sequenced in a study of shared T cell receptors in the human thymus (dated by TCRdb to the early 2020s). Library method: the immunoSEQ multiplex PCR assay. Sourced from immuneACCESS, this table was stored by TCRdb with only in-frame sequences that have V and J called. A share of the clones is absent; for the studies checked, an unresolved V gene accounts for under half, and the remainder has no known explanation. This sample lists almost 550,000 clones; about 84% were detected once. Around 0.012% of the sample is in the top ten clones. This sample also appeared in a second study, on human thymus T cells.

What was sequenced was thymocytes. These receptors all come from a boy in the first two years of life with a congenital heart defect. Donor details come from another sample of the same person, matched by shared clones.

The CDR3 bases are TGTGCCAGCAGCCCTTTTCTAGGACTAGCTACAATGAGGCAGTTCTTC. The encoded protein is CASSPFLGLATMRQFF. The chain uses TRBV7-6 and TRBJ2-1, with 8 bases aligning to TRBD2. Germline assignment: CDR1 SGHVS and CDR2 FNYEAQ. V dropped 5 bases and J dropped 12; count of bases not matched to a gene: 18. The CDR3 is 16 residues long.

CDR3 protein: CASSSPEWTGVGEQYF. The CDR3 coding sequence is TGTGCCAGCAGCTCGCCCGAATGGACGGGAGTAGGCGAGCAGTACTTC. This chain links TRBV5-8 with TRBJ2-5; TRBD2 might be the D (6 bases). The J call is doubtful: the DNA matches TRBJ2-7 better. The CDR3 contains 16 residues. From germline, CDR1 is SGHTS and CDR2 YDEGEE.

The chain recombines TRBV2 with TRBJ2-7, with 11 bases lining up with TRBD2. Germline V lookup: CDR1 SNHLY, CDR2 FYNNEI. The CDR3 spans 21 residues. V shed 5 bases, J shed 3 bases, and the junction held 24 bases outside the gene matches. The CDR3 protein is CASSSRTGPTGLAARGYEQYF. DNA for the CDR3: TGTGCCAGCAGTTCTAGGACAGGACCTACGGGACTAGCGGCGAGGGGCTACGAGCAGTACTTC. Full variable domain (remainder filled in from reference TRBV2 and TRBJ2-7): EPEVTQTPSHQVTQMGQEVILRCVPISNHLYFYWYRQILGQKVEFLVSFYNNEISEKSEIFDDQFSVERPDGSNFTLKIRSTKLEDSAMYFCASSSRTGPTGLAARGYEQYFGPGTRLTVT.